This T cell receptor (beta chain) was identified during a study of PD-1 blockade in classical Hodgkin lymphoma. The wider study: Patients received nivolumab 3 mg/kg intravenously every 2 weeks. Study-level results: While CD8+ TCR diversity did not rise significantly by C4D1, CD4+ TCR diversity did.

Each patient's relapse followed autologous stem cell transplantation, and brentuximab vedotin exposure varied. Germline loops: CDR1 MGHRA, CDR2 YSYEKL. The CDR3 is 15 residues long. V shed 1 base and J shed 5 bases, with 14 bases lying between them. Clones were read by immunoSEQ multiplex PCR, and TCRdb kept only the in-frame ones, dropping some. This table holds about 23,000 clones, over 70% found once. About this clone itself: Its antigen remains unidentified.

This clonotype originated in a human donor with classical Hodgkin lymphoma. This rearrangement joins TRBV4-1 to TRBJ1-2, with D unclear. This sample comprised peripheral blood mononuclear cells (PBMCs), obtained before the second cycle of nivolumab. The CDR3 reads CASSQVPTGGYGYTF. CDR3 coding DNA: TGCGCCAGCAGCCAAGTTCCCACCGGTGGATATGGCTACACCTTC.